Listed here are 18 T cell receptor beta chains from one sample, sequenced in a study. Each CDR3 protein gets one entry after TCRdb re-called the 5' RACE reads with MiXCR. Of around 30,000 distinct CDR3 sequences detected, 26% appear once; the ten largest clones hold 3.7%. What was sequenced was naive CD4+ T cells sorted from a lymph node. Sample subset: naive CD4+ T cells, CD4+CD45RA+CD25-. The receptors derive from a female donor with breast cancer.

This clonotype was picked up many times. The genes are TRBV7-2 and TRBJ2-2; 7 bases align to TRBD1. V was pared by 5 bases and J by 1 base, with 7 bases of the junction left unmatched. The length of the CDR3 is 16 residues. Germline values: CDR1 SGHTA, CDR2 FQGNSA. CDR3 DNA: TGTGCCAGCAGCCCCGGGACAGATATGAACACCGGGGAGCTGTTTTTT. Amino acid sequence: CASSPGTDMNTGELFF.

This clonotype showed up many times. V is TRBV4-1 and J is TRBJ2-1; 7 nucleotides line up with TRBD2. The CDR3 consists of 16 residues. Germline V gene lookup returns CDR1 MGHRA and CDR2 YSYEKL. V dropped 0 bases and J dropped 0; count of bases not matched to a gene: 2. CDR3 in amino acids: CASSQEGGSSYNEQFF. The CDR3 coding sequence is TGCGCCAGCAGCCAAGAGGGCGGGAGCTCCTACAATGAGCAGTTCTTC.

The chain uses TRBV12-3 or TRBV12-4 and TRBJ2-6; 10 nucleotides align to TRBD1. The CDR3 sequence is 14 residues long. After removal of 8 bases from V and 2 bases from J, the junction contained 0 bases not matched to a gene. CDR3 nucleotide sequence: TGTGCCAGCGGACAGGGGGCTGGGGCCAACGTCCTGACTTTC. Translating it yields CASGQGAGANVLTF.

The J gene is TRBJ2-7, the V gene TRBV4-2, with D uncertain. CDR3 length: 15 amino acids. CDR1 is LGHNA and CDR2 is YNFKEQ in the germline V gene. The ends were cut back, 4 bases at V and 2 bases at J, with 15 bases in the middle. CDR3 residues: CASSLDLSRAYEQYF. CDR3 bases: TGTGCCAGCAGCCTTGACCTGTCTAGAGCCTACGAGCAGTACTTC.

This clonotype has only a few counts. V is TRBV12-3 or TRBV12-4 and J is TRBJ1-1; 7 bases align to TRBD1. The CDR3 loop spans 15 amino acids. V lost 5 bases, J lost 0 bases, and 6 bases stayed unmatched. CDR3 nucleotides: TGTGCCAGCAGTCCCCCGGGACAGCTGAACACTGAAGCTTTCTTT. This sequence encodes CASSPPGQLNTEAFF.

This clonotype was seen ten or more times. The rearrangement joins TRBV20-1 to TRBJ1-6; a possible D gene is TRBD1 (6 bases). Germline CDR1 is DFQATT and CDR2 is SNEGSKA (reference sequence). V lost 3 bases and J 8 bases, leaving 14 bases between the germline ends. The CDR3 spans 14 residues. The CDR3: CSASLNRDYSPLHF. The CDR3 DNA reads as TGCAGTGCTAGTTTAAACAGGGATTATTCACCCCTCCACTTT.

This clonotype was seen repeatedly, ten times or more. The chain combines TRBV4-1 with TRBJ2-7; TRBD2 agrees at 10 bases. The CDR3 runs to 17 residues. With 5 bases clipped from V and 7 bases from J, the junction kept 17 bases outside the gene matches. Germline V gene lookup returns CDR1 MGHRA and CDR2 YSYEKL. CDR3 coding DNA: TGCGCCAGCAGCTACCGATCAGGACTAGCGGTCCTAGGAGAGCAGTACTTC. Translating gives CASSYRSGLAVLGEQYF.

A note on this clonotype: A junction boundary mismatches the germline segment, possibly from a read error. The chain joins TRBV12-3 or TRBV12-4 to TRBJ1-1; unclear D gene. CDR3 length: 14 amino acids. This CDR3 reads CASSPRVGWPEAIF. CDR3 DNA sequence: TGTGCCAGCAGTCCCCGGGTGGGGTGGCCTGAAGCTATCTTT.

This sequence joins TRBV12-3 or TRBV12-4 and TRBJ1-2, with a tentative D call TRBD1 (6 bases). This CDR3 spans 15 amino acids. Trimming cost V 5 bases and J 6 bases, with 19 bases left between them. The CDR3 region has the DNA TGTGCCAGCAGTAGCTATTCCGGGACAAGGGATGGCTACACCTTC. Translation: CASSSYSGTRDGYTF.

The chain recombines TRBV28 with TRBJ1-5; TRBD1 matches 9 bases. Losses at the gene ends were 4 bases for V and 1 base for J; bases not matched to a gene: 8. Germline V gene data show CDR1 as MDHEN and CDR2 as SYDVKM. The CDR3 is 17 residues long. Here the CDR3 reads CASSSIDRGESNQPQHF. CDR3 in DNA: TGTGCCAGCAGTTCCATAGACAGGGGGGAAAGCAATCAGCCCCAGCATTTT. The full variable domain, with the rest looked up from reference TRBV28 and TRBJ1-5, is DVKVTQSSRYLVKRTGEKVFLECVQDMDHENMFWYRQDPGLGLRLIYFSYDVKMKEKGDIPEGYSVSREKKERFSLILESASTNQTSMYLCASSSIDRGESNQPQHFGDGTRLSIL.

The chain couples TRBV20-1 to TRBJ1-6, with a possible D match to TRBD1 (6 bases). CDR1 and CDR2 from the germline V gene are DFQATT and SNEGSKA (reference sequence). The V end lost 5 bases, the J end lost 5 bases, and 16 bases lay between the germline ends. The CDR3 length is 15 residues. CDR3 DNA sequence: TGCAGTGCTGAGCCGACAGGCACGGATAATTCACCCCTCCACTTT. It encodes CSAEPTGTDNSPLHF.

A remark on this clonotype: This clone may be a read error of a much larger clone one base away. The chain uses TRBV7-9 and TRBJ1-2; maybe TRBD1 (5 bases). Germline-derived CDR1 and CDR2 are SEHNR and FQNEAQ (reference sequence). The CDR3 is made up of 12 amino acids. CDR3 region: CASSLGDYSYTF. In nucleotides, the CDR3 is TGTGCCAGCAGCTTAGGGGACTATAGCTACACCTTC.

This chain links TRBV5-1 with TRBJ2-5; D is undetermined. V was clipped by 6 bases and J by 5 bases, with 14 bases between them. Germline V lookup: CDR1 SGHRS, CDR2 YFSETQ. The CDR3 has 13 amino acids. The CDR3 here is CASKPLTYETQYF. For the CDR3, the DNA is TGCGCCAGCAAGCCCCTCACCTACGAGACCCAGTACTTC.

There are a few counts of this clonotype. CDR3 nucleotide sequence: TGCGCCAGCAGCTTGGCCGGGCCTTTGAACACTGAAGCTTTCTTT. Protein product: CASSLAGPLNTEAFF. V gene TRBV5-1 combines with J gene TRBJ1-1, with D unresolved. With 0 bases removed from V and 0 bases from J, the gap between germline ends came to 9 bases. Germline V gene data show CDR1 as SGHRS and CDR2 as YFSETQ. This CDR3 is 15 amino acids long.

About this clonotype itself: This could be a read error, since a much larger clone is one nucleotide away. The V call is TRBV10-3, the J call TRBJ2-2, with 8 nucleotides matching TRBD2. Germline assignment: CDR1 ENHRY and CDR2 SYGVKD. This CDR3 spans 14 amino acids. The CDR3 protein is CTISPAGGPGELFF. CDR3 nucleotides: TGTACCATCAGCCCGGCGGGAGGTCCCGGGGAGCTGTTTTTT.

CDR3 in DNA: TGTGCCAGCAGTTTAGGAGGGTCCTCCTACGAGCAGTACTTC. As protein: CASSLGGSSYEQYF. This chain joins TRBV12-3 or TRBV12-4 and TRBJ2-7; tentatively, D is TRBD2 (5 bases). Trimming stripped 1 base from V and 0 bases from J, with 7 bases between. This CDR3 region has 14 residues.

In its sample, this clonotype was seen a few times. The chain has TRBV27 and TRBJ2-3, with D hard to call. Looked up from germline, CDR1 is MNHEY and CDR2 is SMNVEV (reference sequence). The CDR3 consists of 12 residues. V was clipped by 5 bases and J by 2 bases, with 5 bases between them. Written as DNA, the CDR3 is TGTGCCAGCAGTAGGTCCACAGATACGCAGTATTTT. The encoded protein is CASSRSTDTQYF.

The rearrangement links TRBV7-2 to TRBJ2-5; D is unclear. The CDR3 spans 12 residues. CDR1 is SGHTA, CDR2 FQGNSA, per germline. The V gene lost 1 base and the J gene lost 2 bases, with 2 bases spanning the gap. CDR3 DNA: TGTGCCAGCAGCTTAGAACAAGAGACCCAGTACTTC. Translating gives CASSLEQETQYF.